Sequencing of this T cell receptor beta chain was carried out in a study of radiotherapy plus CTLA-4 blockade in lung cancer. For this clone: The antigen is undetermined.

Ipilimumab CTLA-4 blockade and focal radiation were given to patients with chemo-refractory metastatic non-small-cell lung cancer. Libraries were prepared by immunoSEQ multiplex PCR; TCRdb keeps only in-frame clonotypes and omits some of them. The sample comprises about 56,000 clones, under 80% of which are singletons, and around a sixth rests with the top ten. Trimming took off 5 bases at V and 2 bases at J, with 10 bases between the two ends. Germline V gene lookup returns CDR1 SGHAT and CDR2 FQNNGV. The CDR3 has 15 residues. Overall study findings and caveats: There was expansion of tumor-derived TCR clones in blood after radiotherapy plus ipilimumab. The best predictor of response was reported to be early blood T cell clone dynamics, with interferon-beta.

The receptor comes from a human donor with non-small cell lung cancer who had a complete response to radiotherapy plus ipilimumab. Sequencing used peripheral blood, obtained from a patient treated with radiotherapy plus ipilimumab. The V call is TRBV11-2, the J call TRBJ2-6; D is perhaps TRBD2 (6 bases). The CDR3 DNA reads as TGTGCCAGCAGCCGACGCGGGGCTGGGGCCAACGTCCTGACTTTC. This translates into CASSRRGAGANVLTF.